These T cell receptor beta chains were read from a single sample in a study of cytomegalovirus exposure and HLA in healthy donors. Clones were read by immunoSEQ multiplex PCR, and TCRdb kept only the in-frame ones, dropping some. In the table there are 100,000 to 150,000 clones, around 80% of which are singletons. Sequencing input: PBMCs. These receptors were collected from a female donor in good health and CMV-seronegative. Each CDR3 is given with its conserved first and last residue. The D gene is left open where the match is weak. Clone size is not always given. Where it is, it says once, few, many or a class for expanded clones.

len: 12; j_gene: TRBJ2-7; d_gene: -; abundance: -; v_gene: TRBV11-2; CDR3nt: TGTGCCAGCAGCTTAGGTAGCTACGAGCAGTACTTC; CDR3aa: CASSLGSYEQYF
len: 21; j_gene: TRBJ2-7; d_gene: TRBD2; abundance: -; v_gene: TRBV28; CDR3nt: TGTGCCAGCACCACCCTCAGCCCGGGACAAGACGTTAGCGGGAGGCCGCACGAGCAGTACTTC; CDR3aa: CASTTLSPGQDVSGRPHEQYF
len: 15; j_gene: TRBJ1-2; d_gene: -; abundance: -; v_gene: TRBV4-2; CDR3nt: TGTGCCAGCAGCCAACCGACAGGTTTCAACTATGGCTACACCTTC; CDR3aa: CASSQPTGFNYGYTF
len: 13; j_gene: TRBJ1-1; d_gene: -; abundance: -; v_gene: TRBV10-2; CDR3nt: TGCGCCAGCAGTGACCGAGTGAACACTGAAGCTTTCTTT; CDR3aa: CASSDRVNTEAFF
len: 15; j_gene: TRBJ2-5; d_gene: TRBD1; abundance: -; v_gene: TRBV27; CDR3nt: TGTGCCAGCATTGATAGGGGGCTTGGGATAGAGACCCAGTACTTC; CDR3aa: CASIDRGLGIETQYF
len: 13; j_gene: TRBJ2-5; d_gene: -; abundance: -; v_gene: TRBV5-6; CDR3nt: TGTGCCAGCAGGTCCCCGAGTGCGGAGACCCAGTACTTC; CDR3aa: CASRSPSAETQYF
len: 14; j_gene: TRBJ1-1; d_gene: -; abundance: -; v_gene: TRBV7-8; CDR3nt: TGTGCCAGCAGCCCCCTAGCTACGAACACTGAAGCTTTCTTT; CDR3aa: CASSPLATNTEAFF
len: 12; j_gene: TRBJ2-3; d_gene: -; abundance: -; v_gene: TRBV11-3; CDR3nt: TGTGCCAGCAGCTCCCGGACAGATACGCAGTATTTT; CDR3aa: CASSSRTDTQYF
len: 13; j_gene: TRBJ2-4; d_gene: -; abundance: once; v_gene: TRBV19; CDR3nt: TGTGCCAGTAGTATAACTGCGGAAAACATTCAGTACTTC; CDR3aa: CASSITAENIQYF
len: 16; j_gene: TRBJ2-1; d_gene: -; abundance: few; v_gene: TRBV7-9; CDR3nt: TGTGCCAGCAAAGGGCCGGGCCCCAGGGGCTTCGGTGAGCAGTTCTTC; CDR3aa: CASKGPGPRGFGEQFF
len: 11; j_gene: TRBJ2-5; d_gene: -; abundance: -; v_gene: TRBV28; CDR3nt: TGTGCCAGCAGCACCGGGACTTTATCGTACTTC; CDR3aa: CASSTGTLSYF
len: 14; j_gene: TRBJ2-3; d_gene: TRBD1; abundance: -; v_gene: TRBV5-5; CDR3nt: TGTGCCAGCAGCTGGGGACAGATCACAGATACGCAGTATTTT; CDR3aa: CASSWGQITDTQYF
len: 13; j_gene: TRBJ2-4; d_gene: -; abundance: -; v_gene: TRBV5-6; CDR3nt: TGTGCCAGCAGCTTAGAAACTAGCCGCAGTCAGTACTTC; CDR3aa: CASSLETSRSQYF
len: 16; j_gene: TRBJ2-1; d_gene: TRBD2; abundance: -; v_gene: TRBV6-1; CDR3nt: TGTGCCAGCAGTGAAGTTCCTAGCGGGGGGGCCTATGAGCAGTTCTTC; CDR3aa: CASSEVPSGGAYEQFF
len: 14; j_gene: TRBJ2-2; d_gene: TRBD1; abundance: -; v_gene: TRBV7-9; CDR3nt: TGTGCCAGCGCCTCGAGGGGGCTGGCCGGGGAGCTGTTTTTT; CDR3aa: CASASRGLAGELFF
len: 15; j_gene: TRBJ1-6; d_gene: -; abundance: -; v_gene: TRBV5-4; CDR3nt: TGTGCCAGCAGCTTCCGGCAGGGTGATGATTCACCCCTCCACTTT; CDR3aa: CASSFRQGDDSPLHF
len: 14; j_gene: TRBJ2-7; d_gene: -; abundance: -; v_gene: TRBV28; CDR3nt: TGTGCCAGCAGGGAAACCAGGGCTCCCTACGAGCAGTACTTC; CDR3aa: CASRETRAPYEQYF
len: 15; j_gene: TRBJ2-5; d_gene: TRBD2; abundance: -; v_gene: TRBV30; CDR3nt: TGTGCCTGGAGGTTCACCGGGACTAGCGCACAGACCCAGTACTTC; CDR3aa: CAWRFTGTSAQTQYF
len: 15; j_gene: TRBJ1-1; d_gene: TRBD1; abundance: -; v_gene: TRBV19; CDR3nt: TGTGCCAGTAGTAAGGACAGGGGAATGAACACTGAAGCTTTCTTT; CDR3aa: CASSKDRGMNTEAFF
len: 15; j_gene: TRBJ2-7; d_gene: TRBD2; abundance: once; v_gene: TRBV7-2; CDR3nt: TGTGCCAGCAGCTGGGCAGCGGGAGAGAGGTTCGAGCAGTACTTC; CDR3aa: CASSWAAGERFEQYF